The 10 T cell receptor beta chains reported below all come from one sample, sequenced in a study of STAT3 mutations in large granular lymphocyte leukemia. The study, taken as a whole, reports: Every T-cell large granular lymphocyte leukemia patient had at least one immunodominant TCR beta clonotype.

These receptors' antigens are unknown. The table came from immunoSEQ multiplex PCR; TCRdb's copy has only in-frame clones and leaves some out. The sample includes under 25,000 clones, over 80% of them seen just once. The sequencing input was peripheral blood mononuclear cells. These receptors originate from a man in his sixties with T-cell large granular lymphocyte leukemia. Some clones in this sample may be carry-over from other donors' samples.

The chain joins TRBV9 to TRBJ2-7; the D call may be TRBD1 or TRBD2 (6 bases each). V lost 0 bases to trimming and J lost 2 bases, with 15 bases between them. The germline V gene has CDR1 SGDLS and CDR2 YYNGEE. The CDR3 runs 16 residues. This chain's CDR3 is CASSVVWGAQAYEQYF. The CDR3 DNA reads TGTGCCAGCAGCGTAGTATGGGGGGCTCAGGCCTACGAGCAGTACTTC.

The CDR3 loop reads CASSFGQKPPYEQYF. For the CDR3, the DNA is TGCGCCAGCAGCTTTGGACAGAAACCTCCCTACGAGCAGTACTTC. The chain carries TRBV5-1 and TRBJ2-7, with TRBD1 as a possible D gene (6 bases). Trimming took 2 bases from V and 2 from J, leaving 14 bases between them. Germline V gives CDR1 SGHRS, CDR2 YFSETQ. This CDR3 spans 15 amino acids. Based on the CDR3 plus reference TRBV5-1 and TRBJ2-7, the full variable domain is KAGVTQTPRYLIKTRGQQVTLSCSPISGHRSVSWYQQTPGQGLQFLFEYFSETQRNKGNFPGRFSGRQFSNSRSEMNVSTLELGDSALYLCASSFGQKPPYEQYFGPGTRLTVT.

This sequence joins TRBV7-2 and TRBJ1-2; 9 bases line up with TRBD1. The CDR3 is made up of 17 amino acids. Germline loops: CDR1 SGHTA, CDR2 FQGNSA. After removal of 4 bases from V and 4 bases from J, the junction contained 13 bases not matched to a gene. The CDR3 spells CASSSRQGGVDPYGYTF. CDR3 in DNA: TGTGCCAGCAGCTCTAGACAGGGGGGTGTCGATCCCTATGGCTACACCTTC.

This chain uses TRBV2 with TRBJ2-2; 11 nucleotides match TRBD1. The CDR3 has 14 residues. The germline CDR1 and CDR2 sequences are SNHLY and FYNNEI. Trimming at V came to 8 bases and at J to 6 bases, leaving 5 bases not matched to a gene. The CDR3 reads CASAGTGGSGELFF. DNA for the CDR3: TGTGCCAGCGCTGGGACAGGGGGATCCGGGGAGCTGTTTTTT.

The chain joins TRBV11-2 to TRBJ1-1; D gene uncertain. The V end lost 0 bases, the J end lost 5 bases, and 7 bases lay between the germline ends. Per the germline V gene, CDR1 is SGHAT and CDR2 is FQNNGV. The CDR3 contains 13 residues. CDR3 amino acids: CASSLESRTEAFF. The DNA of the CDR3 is TGTGCCAGCAGCTTAGAGTCACGGACTGAAGCTTTCTTT.

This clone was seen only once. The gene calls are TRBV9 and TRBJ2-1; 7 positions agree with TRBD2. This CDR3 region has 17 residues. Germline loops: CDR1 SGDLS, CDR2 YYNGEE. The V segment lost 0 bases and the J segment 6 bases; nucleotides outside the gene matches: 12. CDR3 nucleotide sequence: TGTGCCAGCAGCGTAGCCGGCGGCGGGAGAGCGGGCAATGAGCAGTTCTTC. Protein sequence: CASSVAGGGRAGNEQFF.

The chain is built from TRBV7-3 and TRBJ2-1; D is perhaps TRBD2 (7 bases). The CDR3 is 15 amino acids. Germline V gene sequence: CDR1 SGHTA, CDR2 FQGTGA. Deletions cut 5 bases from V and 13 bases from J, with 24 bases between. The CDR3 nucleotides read TGTGCCAGCAGCCCGTCGGGGGGCGAGCAGGCGGGTCAGTTCTTC. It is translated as CASSPSGGEQAGQFF.

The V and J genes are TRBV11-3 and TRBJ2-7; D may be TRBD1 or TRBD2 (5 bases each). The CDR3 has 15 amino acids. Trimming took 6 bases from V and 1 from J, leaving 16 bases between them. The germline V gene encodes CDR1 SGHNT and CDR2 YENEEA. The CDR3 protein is CASSLGGDRSYEQYF. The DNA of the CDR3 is TGTGCCAGCAGTCTTGGTGGGGACCGATCCTACGAGCAGTACTTC.

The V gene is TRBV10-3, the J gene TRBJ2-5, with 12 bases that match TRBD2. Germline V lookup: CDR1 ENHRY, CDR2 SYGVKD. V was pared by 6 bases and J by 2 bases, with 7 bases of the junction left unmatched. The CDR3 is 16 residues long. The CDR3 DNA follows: TGTGCCATCAGCACCGGGACTAGCGGGTTTCAAGAGACCCAGTACTTC. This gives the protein CAISTGTSGFQETQYF.

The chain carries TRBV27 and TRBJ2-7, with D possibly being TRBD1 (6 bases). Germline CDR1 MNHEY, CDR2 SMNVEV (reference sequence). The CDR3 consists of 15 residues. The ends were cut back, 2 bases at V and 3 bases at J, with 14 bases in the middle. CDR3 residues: CASSLKGTTNYEQYF. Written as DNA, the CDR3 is TGTGCCAGCAGTTTAAAGGGGACAACTAACTACGAGCAGTACTTC.